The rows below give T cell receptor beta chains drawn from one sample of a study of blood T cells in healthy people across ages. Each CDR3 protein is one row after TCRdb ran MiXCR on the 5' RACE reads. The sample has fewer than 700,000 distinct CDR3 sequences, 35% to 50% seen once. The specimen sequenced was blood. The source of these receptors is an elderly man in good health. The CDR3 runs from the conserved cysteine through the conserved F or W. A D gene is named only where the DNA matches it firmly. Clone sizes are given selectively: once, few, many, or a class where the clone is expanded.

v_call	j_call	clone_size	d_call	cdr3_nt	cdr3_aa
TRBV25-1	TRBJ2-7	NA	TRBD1	TGTGCCAGCAGTGCCCAGGGGGCTACCTACGAGCAGTACTTC	CASSAQGATYEQYF
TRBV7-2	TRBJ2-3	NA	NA	TGTGCCAGCAGCTCACAGGCGATTAGCACAGATACGCAGTATTTT	CASSSQAISTDTQYF
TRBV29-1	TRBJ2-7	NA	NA	TGCAGCGTTGGGGCTCAGGGTGGCGAGCAGTACTTC	CSVGAQGGEQYF
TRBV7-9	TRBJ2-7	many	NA	TGTGCCAGCAGCTTGTCTGCCCAGGCATTCTCCTACGAGCAGTACTTC	CASSLSAQAFSYEQYF
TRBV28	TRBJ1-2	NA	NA	TGTGCCAGCAGTTTAAAGGGCGCCCCGAACTATGGCTACACCTTC	CASSLKGAPNYGYTF
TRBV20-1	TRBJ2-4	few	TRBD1	TGCAGTGCTTATAACGGGGCAGGGGGCTTTTCGGGCAAAAACATTCAGTACTTC	CSAYNGAGGFSGKNIQYF
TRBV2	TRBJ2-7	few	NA	TGTGCCAGCAGTGAAGACAGACCGAGCTCCTACGAGCAGTACTTC	CASSEDRPSSYEQYF
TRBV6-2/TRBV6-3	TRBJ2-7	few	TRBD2	TGTGCCAGCAGTTACTCGAGGCTAGCGGTAACCTACGAGCAGTACTTC	CASSYSRLAVTYEQYF
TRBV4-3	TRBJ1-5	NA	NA	TGCGCCAGCAGCGGGGGTGTCAATCAGCCCCAGCATTTT	CASSGGVNQPQHF
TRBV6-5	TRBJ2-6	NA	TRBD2	TGTGCCAGCAGTGATCGAGCGGGAGAGGCTGGGGCCAACGTCCTGACTTTC	CASSDRAGEAGANVLTF
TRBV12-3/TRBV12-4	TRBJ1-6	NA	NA	TGTGCCAGCAGCCAAGGTGTAACCTATAATTCACCCCTCCACTTT	CASSQGVTYNSPLHF